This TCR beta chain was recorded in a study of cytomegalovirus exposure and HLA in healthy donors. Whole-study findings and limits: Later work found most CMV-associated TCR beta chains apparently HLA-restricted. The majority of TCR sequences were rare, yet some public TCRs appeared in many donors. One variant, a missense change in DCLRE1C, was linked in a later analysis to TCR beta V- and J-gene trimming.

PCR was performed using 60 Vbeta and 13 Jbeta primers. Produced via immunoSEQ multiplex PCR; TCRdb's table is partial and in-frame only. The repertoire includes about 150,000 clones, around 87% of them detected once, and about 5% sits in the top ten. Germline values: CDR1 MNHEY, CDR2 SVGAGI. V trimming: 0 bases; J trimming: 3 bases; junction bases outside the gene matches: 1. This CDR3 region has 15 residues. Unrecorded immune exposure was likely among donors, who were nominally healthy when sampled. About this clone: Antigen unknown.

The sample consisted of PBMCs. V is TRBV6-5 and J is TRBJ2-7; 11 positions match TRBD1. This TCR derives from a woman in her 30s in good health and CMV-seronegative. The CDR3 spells CASSYSGTGGYEQYF. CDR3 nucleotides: TGTGCCAGCAGTTACTCCGGGACAGGGGGCTACGAGCAGTACTTC.